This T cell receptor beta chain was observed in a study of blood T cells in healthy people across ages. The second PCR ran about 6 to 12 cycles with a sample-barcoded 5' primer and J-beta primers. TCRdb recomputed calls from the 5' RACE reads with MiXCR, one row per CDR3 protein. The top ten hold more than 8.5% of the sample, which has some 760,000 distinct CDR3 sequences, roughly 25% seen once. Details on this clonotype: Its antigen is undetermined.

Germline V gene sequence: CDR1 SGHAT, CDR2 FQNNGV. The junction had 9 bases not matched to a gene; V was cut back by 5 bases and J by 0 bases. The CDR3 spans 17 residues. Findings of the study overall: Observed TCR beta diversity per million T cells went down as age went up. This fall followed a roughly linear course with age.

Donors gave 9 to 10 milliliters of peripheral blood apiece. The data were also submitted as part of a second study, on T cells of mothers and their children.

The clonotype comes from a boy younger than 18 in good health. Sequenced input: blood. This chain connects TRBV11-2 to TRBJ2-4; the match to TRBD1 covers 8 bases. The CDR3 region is CASSQLDRGLAKNIQYF. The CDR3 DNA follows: TGTGCCAGCAGCCAACTTGACAGGGGCCTAGCCAAAAACATTCAGTACTTC. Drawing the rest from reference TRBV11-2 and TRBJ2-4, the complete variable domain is EAGVAQSPRYKIIEKRQSVAFWCNPISGHATLYWYQQILGQGPKLLIQFQNNGVVDDSQLPKDRFSAERLKGVDSTLKIQPAKLEDSAVYLCASSQLDRGLAKNIQYFGAGTRLSVL.